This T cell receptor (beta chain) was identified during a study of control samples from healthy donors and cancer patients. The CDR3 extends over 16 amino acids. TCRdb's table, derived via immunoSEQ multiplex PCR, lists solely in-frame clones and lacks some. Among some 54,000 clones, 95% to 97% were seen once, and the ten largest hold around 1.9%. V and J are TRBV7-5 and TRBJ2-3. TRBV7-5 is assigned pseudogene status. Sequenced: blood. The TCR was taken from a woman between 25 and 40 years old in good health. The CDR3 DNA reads TGTGTCAGAAGCTCCGACCCACAGCTTGGGGCAGATACGCAGTATTTT. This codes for CVRSSDPQLGADTQYF.